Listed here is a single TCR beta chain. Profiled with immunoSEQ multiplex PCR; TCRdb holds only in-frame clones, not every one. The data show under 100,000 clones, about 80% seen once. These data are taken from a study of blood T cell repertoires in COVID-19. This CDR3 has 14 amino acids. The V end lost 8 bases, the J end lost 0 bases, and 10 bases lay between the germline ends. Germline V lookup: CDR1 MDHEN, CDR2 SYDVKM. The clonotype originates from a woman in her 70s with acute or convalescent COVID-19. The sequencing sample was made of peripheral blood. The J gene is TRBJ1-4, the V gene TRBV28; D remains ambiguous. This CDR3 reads CASGLGATNEKLFF. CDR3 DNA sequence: TGTGCCAGCGGCCTGGGAGCAACTAATGAAAAACTGTTTTTT.